The clone carrying this T cell receptor beta chain was counted a few times. Its specificity is not known. TCRdb independently ran MiXCR on the 5' RACE reads; one entry per CDR3 protein. Seen here are about 140,000 distinct CDR3 sequences, 14% observed once, and the top ten hold about 29%. The sample is drawn from a study of T-cell memory formation after mild COVID-19. Germline CDR1 is SGHTA and CDR2 is FQGNSA. The V segment lost 3 bases and the J segment 3 bases; nucleotides outside the gene matches: 11. The length of the CDR3 is 17 residues. Study-wide findings and caveats: Pre-infection memory showed some responding clones, and this suggested that cross-reactive memory joined. CD4+ contracting clones were found mainly in CM and EM, and CD8+ ones in EMRA.

The source of this sequence is an adult woman who had mild COVID-19 (a few samples of this study predate the infection). Cell type and time point are not known. Sequenced sample: PBMCs or a T cell subset sorted from them (not recorded which). The chain joins TRBV7-2 to TRBJ2-3; 8 positions agree with TRBD2. CDR3 nucleotide sequence: TGTGCCAGCAGCTTCGTAGCAGCGGGAGTACTTACAGATACGCAGTATTTT. Its protein product is CASSFVAAGVLTDTQYF.